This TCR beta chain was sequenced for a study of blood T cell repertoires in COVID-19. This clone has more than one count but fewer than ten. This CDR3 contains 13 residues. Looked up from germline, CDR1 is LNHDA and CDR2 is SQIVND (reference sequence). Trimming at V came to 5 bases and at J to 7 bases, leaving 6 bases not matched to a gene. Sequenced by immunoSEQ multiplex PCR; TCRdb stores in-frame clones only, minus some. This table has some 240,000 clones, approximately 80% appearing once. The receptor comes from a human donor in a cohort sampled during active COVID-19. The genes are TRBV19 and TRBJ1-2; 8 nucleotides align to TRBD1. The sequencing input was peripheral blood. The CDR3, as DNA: TGTGCCAGTAGTTCGGCAGGGGGCTCTGGCTACACCTTC. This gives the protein CASSSAGGSGYTF.